This T cell receptor beta chain derives from a study of blood T cell repertoires in COVID-19. For the study at large: Spain, Italy and the United States supplied samples that represented acute and convalescent COVID-19. T cells, B-cell-depleted T cells, or PBMCs supplied cDNA or gDNA.

Participants spanned ages about 18 to 100 years and resided in roughly 22 US areas. The length of the CDR3 is 13 residues. V was clipped by 8 bases and J by 8 bases; unmatched bases: 8. Germline values: CDR1 LNHNV, CDR2 YYDKDF (reference sequence). Original processing notes: Cell counts per sample came from amplifying reference gene primers. Generated by immunoSEQ multiplex PCR, the TCRdb table keeps only in-frame clones and is missing some. V and J calls and clone size are those listed in that table; D and trimming were worked out from the DNA. This table has about 230,000 clones, nearly 90% appearing once.

This chain joins TRBV15 and TRBJ1-4, with TRBD1 identical over 7 bases. Material: PBMCs or T cells enriched from blood (not recorded which). The clonotype comes from a young woman with acute COVID-19. CDR3 nucleotide sequence: TGTGCCACCTCACAGGGGCCGAGGGAAAAACTGTTTTTT. Protein: CATSQGPREKLFF.